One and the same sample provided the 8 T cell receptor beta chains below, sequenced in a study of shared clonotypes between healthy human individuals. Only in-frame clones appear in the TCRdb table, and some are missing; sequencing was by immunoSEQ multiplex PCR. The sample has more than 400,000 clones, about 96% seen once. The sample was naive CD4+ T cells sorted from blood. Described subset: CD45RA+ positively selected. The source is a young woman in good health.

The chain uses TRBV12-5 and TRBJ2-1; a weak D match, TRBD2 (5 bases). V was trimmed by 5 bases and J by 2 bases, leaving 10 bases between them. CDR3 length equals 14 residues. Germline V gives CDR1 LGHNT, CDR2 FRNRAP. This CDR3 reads CASGQGGTYNEQFF. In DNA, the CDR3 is TGTGCTAGTGGTCAAGGAGGCACCTACAATGAGCAGTTCTTC.

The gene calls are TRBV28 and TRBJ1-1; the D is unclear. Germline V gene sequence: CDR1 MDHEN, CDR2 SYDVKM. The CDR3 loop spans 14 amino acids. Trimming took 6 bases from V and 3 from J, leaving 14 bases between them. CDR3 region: CASSLGRGDTEAFF. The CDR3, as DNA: TGTGCCAGCAGCCTCGGCCGCGGAGACACTGAAGCTTTCTTT.

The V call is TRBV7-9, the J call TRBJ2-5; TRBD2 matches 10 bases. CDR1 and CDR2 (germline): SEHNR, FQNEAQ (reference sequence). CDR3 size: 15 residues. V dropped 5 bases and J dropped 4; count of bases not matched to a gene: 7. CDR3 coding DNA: TGTGCCAGCAGCCTCTCTAGCGGGAGCGGAGAGACCCAGTACTTC. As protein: CASSLSSGSGETQYF.

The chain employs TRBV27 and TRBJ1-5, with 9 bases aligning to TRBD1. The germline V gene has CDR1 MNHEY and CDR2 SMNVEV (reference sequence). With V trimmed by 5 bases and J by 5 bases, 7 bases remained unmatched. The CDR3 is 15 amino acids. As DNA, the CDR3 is TGTGCCAGCAGTCAAGACAGGGGGACTGATCAGCCCCAGCATTTT. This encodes CASSQDRGTDQPQHF.

The CDR3, as DNA: TGTGCCTGGAGTGCCATGACAGACACTGAAGCTTTCTTT. It codes for CAWSAMTDTEAFF. The chain carries TRBV30 and TRBJ1-1, with D tentatively TRBD1 (5 bases). Trimming pared 1 base from V and 3 bases from J, leaving 9 bases between. This CDR3 has 13 amino acids. Germline lookup yields CDR1 GTSNPN and CDR2 SVGIG (reference sequence).

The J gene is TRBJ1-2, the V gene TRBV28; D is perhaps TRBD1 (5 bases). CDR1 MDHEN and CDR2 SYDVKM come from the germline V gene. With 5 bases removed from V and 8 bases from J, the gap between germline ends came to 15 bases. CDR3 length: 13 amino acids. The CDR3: CASSDRPRGGYTF. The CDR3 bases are TGTGCCAGCAGTGATCGGCCCCGGGGGGGCTACACCTTC.

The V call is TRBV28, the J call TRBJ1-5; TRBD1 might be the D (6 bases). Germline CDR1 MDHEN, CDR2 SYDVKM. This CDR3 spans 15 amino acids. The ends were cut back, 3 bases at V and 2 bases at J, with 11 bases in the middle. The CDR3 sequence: CASSLGSGGNQPQHF. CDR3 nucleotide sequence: TGTGCCAGCAGTTTGGGGTCAGGGGGCAATCAGCCCCAGCATTTT.

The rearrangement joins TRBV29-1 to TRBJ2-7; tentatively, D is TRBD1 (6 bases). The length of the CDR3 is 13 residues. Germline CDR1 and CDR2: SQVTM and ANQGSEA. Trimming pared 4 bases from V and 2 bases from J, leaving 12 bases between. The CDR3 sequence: CSVAGALTYEQYF. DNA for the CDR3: TGCAGCGTTGCAGGGGCTTTAACCTACGAGCAGTACTTC.